The present T cell receptor beta chain was sequenced within a study of T-cell reconstitution after alpha-beta-depleted transplantation in children. This clonotype showed up many times. Its antigen is currently unknown. CDR1 and CDR2 from the germline V gene are SEHNR and FQNEAQ (reference sequence). The CDR3 extends over 13 amino acids. Trimming cost V 6 bases and J 1 base, with 9 bases left between them. Regarding the study as a whole: Reportedly, alpha-beta T cells present about two months post-transplant originated from several hundred expanded clones of graft origin.

The library targeted TCRbeta and was prepared with unique molecular identifiers. MiXCR, applied by TCRdb to the PCR reads, yields one record per CDR3 protein. Of hundreds of thousands of distinct CDR3 sequences listed, around 13% are singletons. This clonotype was sampled from a girl aged 2-9 years with congenital amegakaryocytic thrombocytopenia, due to receive a stem cell transplant. The sequences come from PBMCs, collected before TCRalphabeta/CD19-depleted stem cell transplant. The V and J genes are TRBV7-9 and TRBJ1-1; D remains ambiguous. The CDR3 bases are TGTGCCAGCAGAAAGTCGGGGAACACTGAAGCTTTCTTT. Encoded protein: CASRKSGNTEAFF.